The next 15 T cell receptor beta chains were all read from a single sample in a study of cytomegalovirus exposure and HLA in healthy donors. Use of 60 Vbeta and 13 Jbeta primers characterized the PCR. Method: immunoSEQ multiplex PCR; TCRdb's copy keeps in-frame clones and lacks some. This sample has roughly 100,000 clones, with about 83% found just once. Material: PBMCs. These receptors all come from a young woman in good health and CMV-seropositive.

The V gene is TRBV5-6, the J gene TRBJ2-7; 9 bases are shared with TRBD2. Germline CDR1 SGHDT, CDR2 YYEEEE. The CDR3 extends over 18 amino acids. J gave up 2 bases and V 4 bases, and 16 bases lay outside the gene matches. The CDR3 nucleotides are TGTGCCAGCAGCCAGGCAAGCGGGGGGTTCGGCCCCACCTACGAGCAGTACTTC. It yields the protein CASSQASGGFGPTYEQYF.

The V gene is TRBV6-5, the J gene TRBJ2-7; TRBD2 matches at 12 bases. The V segment lost 6 bases and the J segment 6 bases; nucleotides outside the gene matches: 3. The germline V gene encodes CDR1 MNHEY and CDR2 SVGAGI. The CDR3 contains 13 residues. Written as DNA, the CDR3 is TGTGCCAGCAGACCGGGACTAGCGGGCGAGCAGTACTTC. It yields the protein CASRPGLAGEQYF.

The CDR3 nucleotides read TGTGCCAGCAGCTTGGGGGACAGGGGAGGTGAAAAACTGTTTTTT. It yields the protein CASSLGDRGGEKLFF. J is TRBJ1-4 and V is TRBV5-4; 10 bases line up with TRBD1. Germline V lookup: CDR1 SGHNT, CDR2 YYREEE (reference sequence). Trimming at V came to 0 bases and at J to 7 bases, leaving 3 bases not matched to a gene. This CDR3 comprises 15 residues.

The V and J genes are TRBV19 and TRBJ2-1, with D tentatively TRBD2 (5 bases). Trimming shortened V by 3 bases and J by 7 bases, and 10 bases separated the two germline ends. Germline V CDR1 and CDR2: LNHDA, SQIVND (reference sequence). The CDR3 has 13 residues. This CDR3 is CASSILLGNEQFF. Written as DNA, the CDR3 is TGTGCCAGTAGTATCCTACTAGGGAATGAGCAGTTCTTC.

This chain links TRBV28 with TRBJ2-2; tentatively, D is TRBD2 (5 bases). Trimming shortened V by 2 bases and J by 11 bases, and 9 bases separated the two germline ends. CDR3 length equals 12 residues. Looked up from germline, CDR1 is MDHEN and CDR2 is SYDVKM. This CDR3 reads CASSLGSGELFF. DNA for the CDR3: TGTGCCAGCAGTTTAGGAAGCGGTGAGCTGTTTTTT.

This clone showed up just a few times. The chain employs TRBV29-1 and TRBJ1-1, with D possibly TRBD1 on 5 matching bases. Germline-derived CDR1 and CDR2 are SQVTM and ANQGSEA. V was trimmed by 0 bases and J by 9 bases, leaving 5 bases between them. The CDR3 has 10 residues. In DNA form, the CDR3 reads TGCAGCGTTGAAGAGGACAAAGCTTTCTTT. Translation gives CSVEEDKAFF.

The chain links TRBV13 to TRBJ2-3; D ambiguous. Trimming took 5 bases from V and 2 from J, leaving 11 bases between them. Germline loops: CDR1 PRHDT, CDR2 FYEKMQ (reference sequence). The CDR3 totals 14 residues. The CDR3 nucleotides read TGTGCCAGCAGCCCTCGGTCCACCACAGATACGCAGTATTTT. This encodes CASSPRSTTDTQYF.

The rearrangement links TRBV5-6 to TRBJ2-3, with a tentative D call TRBD2 (6 bases). The germline gives CDR1 SGHDT, CDR2 YYEEEE. Deletions cut 2 bases from V and 4 bases from J, with 14 bases between. The CDR3 sequence is 15 residues long. The DNA for the CDR3 is TGTGCCAGCAGCTTCCCGACGGGAGACCCAGATACGCAGTATTTT. As protein: CASSFPTGDPDTQYF.

The chain is built from TRBV5-1 and TRBJ1-1, with unresolved D. V was cut by 3 bases and J by 4 bases, with 10 bases left in between. Germline CDR1 and CDR2: SGHRS and YFSETQ. The CDR3 is made up of 13 amino acids. The CDR3 nucleotides are TGCGCCAGCAGCTACGGCGGTTCCACTGAAGCTTTCTTT. The encoded protein is CASSYGGSTEAFF.

V and J are TRBV2 and TRBJ1-4; no definite D call. This CDR3 spans 14 amino acids. The germline V gene encodes CDR1 SNHLY and CDR2 FYNNEI. V shed 8 bases and J shed 0 bases, with 10 bases lying between them. Here the CDR3 DNA reads TGTGCCAGCTCACTCATATCAACTAATGAAAAACTGTTTTTT. This translates into CASSLISTNEKLFF.

V is TRBV4-1 and J is TRBJ2-5, with 8 bases matching TRBD2. Germline V gene lookup returns CDR1 MGHRA and CDR2 YSYEKL. This CDR3 has 16 amino acids. Trimming removed 1 base from V and 5 bases from J; junction bases left unmatched: 9. The CDR3: CASSQAPGGRMETQYF. The DNA for the CDR3 is TGCGCCAGCAGCCAAGCCCCGGGGGGGCGAATGGAGACCCAGTACTTC.

The CDR3 DNA follows: TGTGCCAGCACCGCGGGGCAATATCAGCCCCAGCATTTT. It codes for CASTAGQYQPQHF. The chain combines TRBV28 with TRBJ1-5, with D possibly being TRBD1 (5 bases). The V gene's germline CDR1 is MDHEN and CDR2 SYDVKM. This CDR3 contains 13 residues. V was trimmed by 7 bases and J by 5 bases, leaving 12 bases between them.

J is TRBJ2-3 and V is TRBV15; D possibly corresponds to TRBD2 (7 bases). The V and J ends lost 1 base and 1 base respectively, with 18 bases between them. The CDR3 has 18 residues. Germline V CDR1 and CDR2: LNHNV, YYDKDF (reference sequence). The CDR3 loop reads CATSRGVFGGLGTDTQYF. The DNA for the CDR3 is TGTGCCACCAGCAGAGGGGTCTTCGGGGGGCTAGGCACAGATACGCAGTATTTT.

This rearrangement joins TRBV6-4 to TRBJ1-2, with a tentative D call TRBD1 (5 bases). V was trimmed by 6 bases and J by 5 bases, leaving 16 bases between them. Germline CDR1 and CDR2: MRHNA and SNTAGT. There are 14 residues in the CDR3. The CDR3 loop is CASSPSGANYGYTF. DNA for the CDR3: TGTGCCAGCAGCCCTAGTGGGGCGAATTATGGCTACACCTTC.

This sequence joins TRBV4-1 and TRBJ2-7; TRBD1 aligns across 8 bases. The CDR3 totals 15 residues. Germline trimming cut 3 bases from V and 5 bases from J; bases unmatched to any gene: 9. CDR1 and CDR2 from the germline V gene are MGHRA and YSYEKL. CDR3 DNA: TGCGCCAGCAGCCACTTGGACAGGGTGAAAGACGAGCAGTACTTC. This translates into CASSHLDRVKDEQYF.